The present T cell receptor (beta chain) was sequenced within a study of T cells in Graves' hyperthyroidism and ophthalmopathy. The overall study: Blood was drawn when the patient was first diagnosed and still untreated.

Using RNA transcripts as the source, TCR beta CDR3 regions were amplified. With the HTBI primer set, the TCR CDR3 went through a first round of RT-PCR. TCRdb re-analysed the multiplex PCR reads in MiXCR, keeping a single row per CDR3 protein. The repertoire holds under 350,000 distinct CDR3 sequences, with roughly 20% as singletons. This CDR3 is 15 amino acids long. V was trimmed by 5 bases and J by 2 bases, leaving 16 bases between them. The germline CDR1 and CDR2 sequences are DFQATT and SNEGSKA (reference sequence). In patients aged 18 to 65, hyperthyroidism was newly diagnosed, with duration under 2 months. This clonotype appeared many times.

The sample consisted of blood. This chain links TRBV20-1 with TRBJ1-3; D is unresolved. The clonotype comes from a woman aged 45-59 years with Graves' hyperthyroidism. CDR3 region: CSASRNFGTGNTIYF. The CDR3 nucleotides read TGCAGTGCTTCCCGCAACTTCGGCACTGGAAACACCATATATTTT.